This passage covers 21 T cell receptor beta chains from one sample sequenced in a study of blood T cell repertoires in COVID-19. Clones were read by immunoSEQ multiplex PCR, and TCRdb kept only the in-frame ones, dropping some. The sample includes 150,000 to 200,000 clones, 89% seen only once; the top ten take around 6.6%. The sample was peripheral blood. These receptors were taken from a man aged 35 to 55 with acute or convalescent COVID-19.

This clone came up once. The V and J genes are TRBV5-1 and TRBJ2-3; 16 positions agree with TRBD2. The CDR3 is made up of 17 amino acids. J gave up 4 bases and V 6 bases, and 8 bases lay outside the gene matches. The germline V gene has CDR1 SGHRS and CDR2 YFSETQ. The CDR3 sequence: CASTSGTSGGAADTQYF. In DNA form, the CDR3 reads TGCGCCAGCACGTCCGGGACTAGCGGGGGGGCAGCAGATACGCAGTATTTT. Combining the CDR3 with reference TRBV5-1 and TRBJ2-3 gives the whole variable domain KAGVTQTPRYLIKTRGQQVTLSCSPISGHRSVSWYQQTPGQGLQFLFEYFSETQRNKGNFPGRFSGRQFSNSRSEMNVSTLELGDSALYLCASTSGTSGGAADTQYFGPGTRLTVL.

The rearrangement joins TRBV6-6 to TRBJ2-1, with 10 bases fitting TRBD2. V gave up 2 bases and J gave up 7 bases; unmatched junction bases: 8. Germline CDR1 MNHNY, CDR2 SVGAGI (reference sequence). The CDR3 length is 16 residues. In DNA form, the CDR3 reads TGTGCCAGCAGTTACCCAGCGGGGGGGAAAGGGAATGAGCAGTTCTTC. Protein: CASSYPAGGKGNEQFF.

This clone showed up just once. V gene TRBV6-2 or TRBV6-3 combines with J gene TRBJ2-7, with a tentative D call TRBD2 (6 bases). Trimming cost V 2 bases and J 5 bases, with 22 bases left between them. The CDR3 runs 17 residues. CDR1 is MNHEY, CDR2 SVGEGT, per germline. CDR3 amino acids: CASSYGPLRGSRDEQYF. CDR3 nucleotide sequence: TGTGCCAGCAGTTACGGTCCCTTACGGGGGTCCAGGGACGAGCAGTACTTC.

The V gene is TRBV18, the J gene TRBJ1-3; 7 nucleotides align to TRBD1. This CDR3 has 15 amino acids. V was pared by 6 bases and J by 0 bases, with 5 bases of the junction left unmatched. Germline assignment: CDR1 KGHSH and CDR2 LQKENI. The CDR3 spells CASSPGTDSGNTIYF. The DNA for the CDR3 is TGTGCCAGCTCCCCCGGGACAGACTCTGGAAACACCATATATTTT.

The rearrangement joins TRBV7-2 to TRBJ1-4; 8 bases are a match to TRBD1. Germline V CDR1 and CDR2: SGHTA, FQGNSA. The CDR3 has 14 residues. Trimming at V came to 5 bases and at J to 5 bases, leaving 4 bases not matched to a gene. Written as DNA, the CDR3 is TGTGCCAGCAGCCCCGACAGGGGAAATGAAAAACTGTTTTTT. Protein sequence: CASSPDRGNEKLFF.

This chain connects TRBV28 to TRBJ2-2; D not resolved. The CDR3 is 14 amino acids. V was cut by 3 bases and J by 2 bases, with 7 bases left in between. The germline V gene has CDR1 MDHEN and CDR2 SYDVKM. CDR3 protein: CASSLFTNTGELFF. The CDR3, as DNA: TGTGCCAGCAGTTTGTTCACTAACACCGGGGAGCTGTTTTTT.

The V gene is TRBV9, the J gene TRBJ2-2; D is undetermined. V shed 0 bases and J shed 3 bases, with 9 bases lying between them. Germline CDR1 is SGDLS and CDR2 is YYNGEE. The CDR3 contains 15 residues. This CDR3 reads CASSVGSRDTGELFF. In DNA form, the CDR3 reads TGTGCCAGCAGCGTAGGGAGTCGGGACACCGGGGAGCTGTTTTTT.

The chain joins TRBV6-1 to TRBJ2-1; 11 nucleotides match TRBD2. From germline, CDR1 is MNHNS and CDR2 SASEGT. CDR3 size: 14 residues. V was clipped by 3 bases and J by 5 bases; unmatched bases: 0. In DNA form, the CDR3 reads TGTGCCAGCAGTGAGACTAGCGGGGACAATGAGCAGTTCTTC. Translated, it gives CASSETSGDNEQFF.

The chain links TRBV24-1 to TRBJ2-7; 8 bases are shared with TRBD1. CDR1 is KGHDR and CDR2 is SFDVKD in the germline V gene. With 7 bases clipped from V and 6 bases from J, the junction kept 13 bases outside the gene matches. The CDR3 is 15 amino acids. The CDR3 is CATSGRRQGLSEQYF. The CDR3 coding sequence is TGTGCCACCAGCGGTCGAAGACAGGGGTTATCCGAGCAGTACTTC.

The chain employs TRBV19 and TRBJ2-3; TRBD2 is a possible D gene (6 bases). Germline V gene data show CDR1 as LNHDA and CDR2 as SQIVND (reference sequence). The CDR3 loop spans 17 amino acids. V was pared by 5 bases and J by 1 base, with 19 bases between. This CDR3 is CASSPGGERRGTDTQYF. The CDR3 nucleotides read TGTGCCAGTAGTCCCGGGGGAGAGAGGAGGGGCACAGATACGCAGTATTTT.

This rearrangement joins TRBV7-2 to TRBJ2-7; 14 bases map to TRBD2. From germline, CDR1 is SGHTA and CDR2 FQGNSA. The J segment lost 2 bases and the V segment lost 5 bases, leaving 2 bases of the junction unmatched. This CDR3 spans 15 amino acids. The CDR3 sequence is CASSGGLAGAYEQYF. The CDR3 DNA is TGTGCCAGCAGCGGGGGACTAGCGGGGGCCTACGAGCAGTACTTC.

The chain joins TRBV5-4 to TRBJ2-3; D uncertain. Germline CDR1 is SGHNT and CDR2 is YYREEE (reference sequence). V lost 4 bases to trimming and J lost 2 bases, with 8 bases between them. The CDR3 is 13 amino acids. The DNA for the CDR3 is TGTGCCAGCAGCACCCAGTACACAGATACGCAGTATTTT. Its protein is CASSTQYTDTQYF.

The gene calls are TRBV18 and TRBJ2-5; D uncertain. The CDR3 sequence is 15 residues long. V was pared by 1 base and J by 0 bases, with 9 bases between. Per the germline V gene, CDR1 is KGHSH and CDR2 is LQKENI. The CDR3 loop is CASSPRHLYQETQYF. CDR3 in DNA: TGTGCCAGCTCACCACGACACTTGTACCAAGAGACCCAGTACTTC.

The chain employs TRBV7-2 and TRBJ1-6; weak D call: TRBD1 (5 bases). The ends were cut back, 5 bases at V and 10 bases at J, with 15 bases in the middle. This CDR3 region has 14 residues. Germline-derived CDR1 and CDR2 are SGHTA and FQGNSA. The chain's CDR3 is CASSVQGGESPLHF. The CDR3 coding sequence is TGTGCCAGCAGCGTCCAGGGTGGGGAATCACCCCTCCACTTT.

CDR3 DNA: TGCGCCAGCAGCACGCACCCGGGACAGGGAAGCTATGAGCAGTTCTTC. It codes for CASSTHPGQGSYEQFF. The rearrangement links TRBV5-1 to TRBJ2-1, with TRBD1 matching over 9 bases. CDR1 and CDR2 from the germline V gene are SGHRS and YFSETQ. Trimming at V came to 4 bases and at J to 8 bases, leaving 13 bases not matched to a gene. The CDR3 has 16 amino acids.

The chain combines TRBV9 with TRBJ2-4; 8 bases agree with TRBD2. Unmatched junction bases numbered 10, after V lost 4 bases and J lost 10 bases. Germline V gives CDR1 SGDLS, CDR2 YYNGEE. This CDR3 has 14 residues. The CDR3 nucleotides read TGTGCCAGCAGCCCAGGGACTAGGGCTGGGATTCAGTACTTC. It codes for CASSPGTRAGIQYF.

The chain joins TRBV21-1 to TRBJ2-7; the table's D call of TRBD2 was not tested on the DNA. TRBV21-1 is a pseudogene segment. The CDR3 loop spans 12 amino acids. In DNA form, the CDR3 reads TGTGCCAGCAGCAAACCTTTCTACGAGCAGTACTTC. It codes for CASSKPFYEQYF.

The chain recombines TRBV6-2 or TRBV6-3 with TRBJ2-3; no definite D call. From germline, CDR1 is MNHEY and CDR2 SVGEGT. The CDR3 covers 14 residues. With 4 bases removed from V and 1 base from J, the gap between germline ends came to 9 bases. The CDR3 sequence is CASSSRRRTDTQYF. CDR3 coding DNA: TGTGCCAGCAGTTCTCGGCGGCGCACAGATACGCAGTATTTT.

In DNA, the CDR3 is TGTGCCTGGAGACTTAAATCGACAATTAGGTCAATCGAGCAGTACTTC. Translating it yields CAWRLKSTIRSIEQYF. The rearrangement links TRBV30 to TRBJ2-7; D unclear. CDR3 size: 16 residues. V dropped 3 bases and J dropped 6 bases, with 24 bases sitting between them. CDR1 is GTSNPN, CDR2 SVGIG, per germline (reference sequence).

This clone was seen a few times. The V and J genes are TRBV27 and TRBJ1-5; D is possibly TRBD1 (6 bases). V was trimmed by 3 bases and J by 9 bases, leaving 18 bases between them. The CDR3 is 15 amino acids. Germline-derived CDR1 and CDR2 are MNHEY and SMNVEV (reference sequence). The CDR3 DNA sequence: TGTGCCAGCAGTTTTCTCCAGGGGAGGGAGTGGCCCCAGCATTTT. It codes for CASSFLQGREWPQHF.

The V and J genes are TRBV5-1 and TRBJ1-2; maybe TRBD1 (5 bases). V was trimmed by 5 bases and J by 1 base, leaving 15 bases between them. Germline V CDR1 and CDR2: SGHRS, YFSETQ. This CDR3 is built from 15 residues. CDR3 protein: CASSTSQGDNYGYTF. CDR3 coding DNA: TGCGCCAGCAGTACGTCCCAGGGCGATAACTATGGCTACACCTTC.